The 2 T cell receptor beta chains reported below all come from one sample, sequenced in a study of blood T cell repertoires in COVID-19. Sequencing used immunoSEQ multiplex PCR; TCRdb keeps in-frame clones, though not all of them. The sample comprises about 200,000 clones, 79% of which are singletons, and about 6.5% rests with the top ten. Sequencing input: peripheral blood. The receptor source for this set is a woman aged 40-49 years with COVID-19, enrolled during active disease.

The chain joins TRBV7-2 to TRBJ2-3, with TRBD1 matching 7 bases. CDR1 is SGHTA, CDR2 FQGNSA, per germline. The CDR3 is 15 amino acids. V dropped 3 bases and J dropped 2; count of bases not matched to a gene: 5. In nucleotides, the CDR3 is TGTGCCAGCAGCTTTACTAGGGGGCTCACAGATACGCAGTATTTT. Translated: CASSFTRGLTDTQYF.

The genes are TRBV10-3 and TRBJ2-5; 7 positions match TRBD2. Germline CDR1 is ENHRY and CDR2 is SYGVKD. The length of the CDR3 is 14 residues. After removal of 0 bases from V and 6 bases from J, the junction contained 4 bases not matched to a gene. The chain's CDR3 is CAISESGEGKTQYF. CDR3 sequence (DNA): TGTGCCATCAGTGAGTCGGGGGAGGGAAAGACCCAGTACTTC.